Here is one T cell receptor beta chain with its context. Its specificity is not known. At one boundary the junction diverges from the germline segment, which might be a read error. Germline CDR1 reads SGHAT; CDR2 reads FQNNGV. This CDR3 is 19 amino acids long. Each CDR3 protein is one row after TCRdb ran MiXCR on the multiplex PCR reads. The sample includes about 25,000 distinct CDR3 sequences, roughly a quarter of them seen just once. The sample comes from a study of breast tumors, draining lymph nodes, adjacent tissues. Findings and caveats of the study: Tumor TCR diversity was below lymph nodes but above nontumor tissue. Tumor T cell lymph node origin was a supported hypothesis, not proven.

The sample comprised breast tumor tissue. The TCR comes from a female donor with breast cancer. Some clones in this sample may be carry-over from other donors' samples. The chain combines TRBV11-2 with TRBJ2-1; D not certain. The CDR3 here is CASSPLSATYPSSYNERFF. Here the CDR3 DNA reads TGTGCCAGCAGCCCTTTGAGCGCCACTTACCCCAGCTCCTACAATGAGCGGTTCTTC.